This section outlines one T cell receptor (beta chain) sequence together with its context. Its target is not known. This may stem from a read error, because a much larger clone lies one nucleotide away. This sample includes further DNA sequences coding for the same CDR3. The data derive from a study of shared clonotypes between healthy human individuals. Study-wide results and limits: With a handful of donors compared, roughly 5% of naive CD4 clonotypes were shared.

The length of the CDR3 is 13 residues. Trimming took 4 bases from V and 2 from J, leaving 8 bases between them. Germline CDR1 SGHTA, CDR2 FQGNSA. Produced via immunoSEQ multiplex PCR; TCRdb's table is partial and in-frame only. Altogether 950,000 to 1,100,000 clones are present, about 77% being singletons, with the ten largest covering roughly 1.5%. The clonotype comes from a man aged 18 to 30 in good health. The rearrangement joins TRBV7-2 to TRBJ1-2; D not certain. The sample consisted of memory CD4+ T cells sorted from blood. Subset of the sample: CD45RA-negative fraction. As DNA, the CDR3 is TGTGCCAGCAGCTCCCGGGCCAACTATGGCTACACCTTC. Translating gives CASSSRANYGYTF.